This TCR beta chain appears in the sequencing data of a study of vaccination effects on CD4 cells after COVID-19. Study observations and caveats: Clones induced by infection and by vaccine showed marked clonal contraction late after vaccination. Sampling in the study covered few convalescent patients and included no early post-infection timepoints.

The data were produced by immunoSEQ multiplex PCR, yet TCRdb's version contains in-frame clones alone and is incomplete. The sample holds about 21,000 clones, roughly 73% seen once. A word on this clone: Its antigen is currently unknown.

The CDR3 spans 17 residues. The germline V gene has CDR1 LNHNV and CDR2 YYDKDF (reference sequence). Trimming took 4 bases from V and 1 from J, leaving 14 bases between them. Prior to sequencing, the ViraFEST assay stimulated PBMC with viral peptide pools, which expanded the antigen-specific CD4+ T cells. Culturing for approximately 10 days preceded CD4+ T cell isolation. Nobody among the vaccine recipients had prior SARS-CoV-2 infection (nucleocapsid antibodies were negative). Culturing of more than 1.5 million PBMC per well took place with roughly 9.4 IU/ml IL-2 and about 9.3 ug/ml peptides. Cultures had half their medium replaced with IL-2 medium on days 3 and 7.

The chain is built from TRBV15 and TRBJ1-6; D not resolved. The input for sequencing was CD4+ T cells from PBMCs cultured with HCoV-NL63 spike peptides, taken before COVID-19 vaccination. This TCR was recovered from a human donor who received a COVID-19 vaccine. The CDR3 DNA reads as TGTGCCACCAGCATCGGGAGGCGGGAATCCTATAATTCACCCCTCCACTTT. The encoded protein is CATSIGRRESYNSPLHF.